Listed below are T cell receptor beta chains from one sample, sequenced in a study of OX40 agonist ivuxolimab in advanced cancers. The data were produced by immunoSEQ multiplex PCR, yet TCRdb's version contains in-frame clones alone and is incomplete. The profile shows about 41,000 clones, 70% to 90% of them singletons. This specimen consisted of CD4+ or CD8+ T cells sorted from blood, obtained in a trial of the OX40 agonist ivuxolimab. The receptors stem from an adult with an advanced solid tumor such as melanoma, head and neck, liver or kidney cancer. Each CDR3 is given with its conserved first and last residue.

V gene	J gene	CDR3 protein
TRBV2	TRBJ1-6	CASIGWTNSPLHF
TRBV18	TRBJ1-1	CASSPGTTDTEAFF
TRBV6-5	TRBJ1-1	CASSQGVEAFF
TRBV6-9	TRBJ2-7	CASSYRQGITEQYF
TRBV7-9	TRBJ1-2	CASSLSSQGIYGYTF
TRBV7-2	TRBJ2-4	CASSSFGLDQYF
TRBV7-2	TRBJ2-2	CASSRGVLGELFF
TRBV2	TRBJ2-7	CASTSGLAGDEQYF
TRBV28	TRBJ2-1	CASRDSGRTYNEQFF
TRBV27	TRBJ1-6	CATGRNNSPLHF
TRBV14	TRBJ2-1	CASSLQGDPSAGGPREQFF
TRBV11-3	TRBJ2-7	CASSPRTSGRGYEQYF